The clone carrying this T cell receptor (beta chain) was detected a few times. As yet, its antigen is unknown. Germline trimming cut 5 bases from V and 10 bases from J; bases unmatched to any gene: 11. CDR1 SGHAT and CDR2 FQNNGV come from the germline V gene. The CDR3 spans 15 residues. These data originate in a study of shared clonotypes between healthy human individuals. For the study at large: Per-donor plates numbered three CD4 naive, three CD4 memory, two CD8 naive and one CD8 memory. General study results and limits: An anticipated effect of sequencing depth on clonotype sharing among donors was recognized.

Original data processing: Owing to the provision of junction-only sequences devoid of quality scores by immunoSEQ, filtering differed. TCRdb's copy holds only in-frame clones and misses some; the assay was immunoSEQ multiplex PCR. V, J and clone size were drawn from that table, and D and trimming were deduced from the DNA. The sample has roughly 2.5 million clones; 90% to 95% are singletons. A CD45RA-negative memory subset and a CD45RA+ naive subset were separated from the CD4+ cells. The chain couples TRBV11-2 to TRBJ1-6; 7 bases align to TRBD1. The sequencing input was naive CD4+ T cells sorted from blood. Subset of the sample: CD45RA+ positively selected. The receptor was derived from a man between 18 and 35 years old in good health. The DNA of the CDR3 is TGTGCCAGCAGCCTAACAGGGGACCTAGGATCACCCCTCCACTTT. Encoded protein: CASSLTGDLGSPLHF.